This entry is about one TCR beta chain. These data originate in a study of blood T cell repertoires in COVID-19. Study-level information: Samples came from the United States, Italy and Spain, spanning acute and convalescent COVID-19. PBMCs, B-cell-depleted T cells, or T cells were the source of the cDNA or gDNA that made up the material.

While infection was still active, Seattle patients were enrolled and then followed longitudinally. Authors' data handling: Reference gene primers were amplified, and this amplification served to estimate nucleated cell counts. Method: immunoSEQ multiplex PCR; TCRdb's copy keeps in-frame clones and lacks some. V and J calls and clone size are those listed in that table; D and trimming were worked out from the DNA. The sample yields approximately 300,000 clones, more than 80% seen once. V lost 0 bases and J lost 7, with 15 bases in between. Germline-derived CDR1 and CDR2 are MNHNS and SASEGT. The CDR3 loop spans 16 amino acids.

The TCR comes from a woman in her thirties with COVID-19, enrolled during active disease. Sequencing was done on a sample of peripheral blood. V and J are TRBV6-1 and TRBJ1-4; D remains unclear. CDR3 amino acids: CASSEAGGMIGEKLFF. DNA of the CDR3: TGTGCCAGCAGTGAAGCGGGAGGGATGATCGGTGAAAAACTGTTTTTT.